One sample yielded the 27 T cell receptor beta chains listed below, sequenced in a study of T cell repertoires in cytomegalovirus infection. TCRdb reanalysed the reads using MiXCR and keeps one entry per CDR3 protein. The table has about 300,000 distinct CDR3 sequences, around 9.1% seen once. The sample was PBMCs. These receptors originate from a human donor in good health (CMV status not recorded). Some clones in this sample may be carry-over from other donors' samples.

This clonotype was seen many times. The J gene is TRBJ1-2, the V gene TRBV20-1, with D perhaps TRBD1 (5 bases). Trimming stripped 5 bases from V and 4 bases from J, with 11 bases between. The CDR3 is 12 residues long. Germline lookup yields CDR1 DFQATT and CDR2 SNEGSKA (reference sequence). CDR3 sequence: CSASQDFYGYTF. CDR3 bases: TGCAGTGCTTCACAGGACTTCTATGGCTACACCTTC.

The CDR3 DNA reads as TGCAGCGTTGGAGGCAGGGCAACTAATGAAAAACTGTTTTTT. Its protein product is CSVGGRATNEKLFF. The genes are TRBV29-1 and TRBJ1-4; D is perhaps TRBD1 (5 bases). From germline, CDR1 is SQVTM and CDR2 ANQGSEA. This CDR3 has 14 residues. The V and J ends lost 4 bases and 0 bases respectively, with 9 bases between them. Filled out from reference TRBV29-1 and TRBJ1-4, the complete variable domain reads SAVISQKPSRDICQRGTSLTIQCQVDSQVTMMFWYRQQPGQSLTLIATANQGSEATYESGFVIDKFPISRPNLTFSTLTVSNMSPEDSSIYLCSVGGRATNEKLFFGSGTQLSVL.

Ten or more counts support this clonotype. The chain has TRBV19 and TRBJ1-1; 7 bases are a match to TRBD1. The CDR3 consists of 14 residues. The germline CDR1 and CDR2 sequences are LNHDA and SQIVND (reference sequence). Losses at the gene ends were 3 bases for V and 6 bases for J; bases not matched to a gene: 7. The CDR3 DNA reads as TGTGCCAGTAGTATCGACAGGGCCCGGCCTGAAGCTTTCTTT. Translation: CASSIDRARPEAFF.

This chain joins TRBV29-1 and TRBJ1-1; D is unclear. V was trimmed by 4 bases and J by 0 bases, leaving 9 bases between them. The CDR3 runs 13 residues. Germline V CDR1 and CDR2: SQVTM, ANQGSEA. The CDR3 bases are TGCAGCGTTGCCCGGATCATGAACACTGAAGCTTTCTTT. This translates into CSVARIMNTEAFF.

The rearrangement uses TRBV7-8 and TRBJ2-5; a weak D match, TRBD1 (5 bases). Deletions cut 2 bases from V and 3 bases from J, with 13 bases between. From germline, CDR1 is SGHVS and CDR2 FQNEAQ. This CDR3 has 15 amino acids. The CDR3 loop reads CASSLNMIREETQYF. CDR3 DNA sequence: TGTGCCAGCAGCTTAAATATGATCAGGGAAGAGACCCAGTACTTC.

This clonotype was found many times. The chain couples TRBV4-2 to TRBJ2-1; tentative D call: TRBD2 (5 bases). This CDR3 region has 15 residues. Trimming left V 0 bases short and J 7 bases short, with 13 bases between. Germline V gene lookup returns CDR1 LGHNA and CDR2 YNFKEQ. CDR3 region: CASSQEILARNEQFF. The DNA of the CDR3 is TGTGCCAGCAGCCAAGAGATCCTAGCCAGAAATGAGCAGTTCTTC.

This clonotype was seen repeatedly, ten times or more. The gene calls are TRBV6-2 or TRBV6-3 and TRBJ2-7, with D possibly being TRBD1 (5 bases). The germline CDR1 and CDR2 sequences are MNHEY and SVGEGT. The V end was cut by 3 bases, the J end by 1 base, with 10 bases between. The CDR3 has 14 residues. The CDR3 DNA reads TGTGCCAGCAGTTATGACAGAAGGTCCTACGAGCAGTACGTC. Encoded protein: CASSYDRRSYEQYV.

The sample holds a few counts of this clonotype. The chain uses TRBV29-1 and TRBJ2-4, with unresolved D. The CDR3 consists of 14 residues. The germline V gene has CDR1 SQVTM and CDR2 ANQGSEA. Trimming stripped 6 bases from V and 1 base from J, with 13 bases between. CDR3 bases: TGCAGCGTGGTCGGGTGGACCGCCAAAAACATTCAGTACTTC. This gives the protein CSVVGWTAKNIQYF.

This clonotype was counted ten times or more. The chain carries TRBV5-1 and TRBJ2-5; D is unresolved. Germline loops: CDR1 SGHRS, CDR2 YFSETQ. V shed 1 base and J shed 3 bases, with 13 bases lying between them. The CDR3 extends over 15 amino acids. The CDR3 protein is CASSLSLPTKETQYF. The CDR3 DNA is TGCGCCAGCAGCTTGAGTCTCCCCACAAAAGAGACCCAGTACTTC. Looking up the rest from reference TRBV5-1 and TRBJ2-5 gives the full variable domain: KAGVTQTPRYLIKTRGQQVTLSCSPISGHRSVSWYQQTPGQGLQFLFEYFSETQRNKGNFPGRFSGRQFSNSRSEMNVSTLELGDSALYLCASSLSLPTKETQYFGPGTRLLVL.

This clonotype was observed at least ten times. The chain links TRBV12-5 to TRBJ2-7; D might be TRBD2 (5 bases). Germline CDR1 is LGHNT and CDR2 is FRNRAP. Trimming cost V 5 bases and J 2 bases, with 19 bases left between them. The CDR3 is 16 amino acids. The chain's CDR3 is CASGLAGPRGAYEQYF. For the CDR3, the DNA is TGTGCTAGTGGTCTAGCCGGGCCCCGGGGTGCCTACGAGCAGTACTTC.

This clonotype was counted many times. This rearrangement joins TRBV5-1 to TRBJ2-1; TRBD2 agrees at 10 bases. The V and J ends lost 3 bases and 10 bases, in that order; junction bases with no gene match: 13. Per germline, CDR1 SGHRS and CDR2 YFSETQ. The CDR3 spans 16 residues. The CDR3 bases are TGCGCCAGCAGCTCCATCGGAGCGGGGGGGCCTAAAGAGCAGTTCTTC. Encoded protein: CASSSIGAGGPKEQFF.

In its sample, this clonotype was seen many times. The chain combines TRBV27 with TRBJ2-5; tentative D call: TRBD2 (5 bases). The CDR3 has 15 residues. The V end was cut by 10 bases, the J end by 2 bases, with 20 bases between. CDR1 is MNHEY and CDR2 is SMNVEV in the germline V gene (reference sequence). Here the CDR3 DNA reads TGTGCCACCTCGACGGACTTTTTCTCTCAAGAGACCCAGTACTTC. Protein: CATSTDFFSQETQYF.

This clonotype came up many times. The V call is TRBV14, the J call TRBJ2-4; the D gene could be TRBD1 or TRBD2 (5 bases each). CDR1 and CDR2 (germline): SGHDN, FVKESK. The CDR3 runs to 15 residues. V was trimmed by 4 bases and J by 2 bases, leaving 12 bases between them. CDR3 nucleotides: TGTGCCAGCAGCCCCTTAGGGGAGACCAAAAACATTCAGTACTTC. Its translation: CASSPLGETKNIQYF.

At least ten counts were recorded for this clonotype. The chain uses TRBV7-2 and TRBJ2-1; no clear D gene. The CDR3 covers 12 residues. Germline CDR1 is SGHTA and CDR2 is FQGNSA. V shed 5 bases and J shed 8 bases, with 10 bases lying between them. The CDR3 bases are TGTGCCAGCAGCCCATCGCGGTATGAGCAGTTCTTC. Its translation: CASSPSRYEQFF.

This clonotype was counted at least ten times. The chain uses TRBV23-1 and TRBJ1-4; tentatively, D is TRBD1 (5 bases). TRBV23-1 is an open reading frame whose function is uncertain. This CDR3 region has 15 residues. Trimming cost V 0 bases and J 5 bases, with 10 bases left between them. In nucleotides, the CDR3 is TGCGCCAGCAGTCAATCTCGGGGGATAAATGAAAAACTGTTTTTT. The encoded protein is CASSQSRGINEKLFF.

This clonotype appeared many times. CDR3 sequence: CASSRRGLYEQYV. In DNA, the CDR3 is TGTGCCAGCAGCCGCAGGGGGTTATACGAGCAGTACGTC. This sequence joins TRBV28 and TRBJ2-7, with 7 bases fitting TRBD1. The CDR3 totals 13 residues. Trimming removed 6 bases from V and 4 bases from J; junction bases left unmatched: 6. Germline V lookup: CDR1 MDHEN, CDR2 SYDVKM.

This clonotype was seen ten or more times. The chain joins TRBV14 to TRBJ2-1; TRBD2 aligns across 8 bases. The germline gives CDR1 SGHDN, CDR2 FVKESK. With 4 bases clipped from V and 1 base from J, the junction kept 9 bases outside the gene matches. This CDR3 comprises 17 residues. In DNA, the CDR3 is TGTGCCAGCAGCCCCCTAGTTTCGGGGGGGTCCTACAATGAGCAGTTCTTC. It translates to CASSPLVSGGSYNEQFF.

This clonotype was seen ten or more times. This chain links TRBV7-2 with TRBJ2-1, with D perhaps TRBD2 (5 bases). There are 16 residues in the CDR3. Per the germline V gene, CDR1 is SGHTA and CDR2 is FQGNSA. V was trimmed by 1 base and J by 0 bases, leaving 10 bases between them. Written as DNA, the CDR3 is TGTGCCAGCAGCTTAGGAGGGAGCCGCTCCTACAATGAGCAGTTCTTC. Its translation: CASSLGGSRSYNEQFF.

In its sample, this clonotype was seen many times. V and J are TRBV2 and TRBJ2-1, with TRBD1 matching 8 bases. This CDR3 is 15 amino acids long. J gave up 5 bases and V 6 bases, and 9 bases lay outside the gene matches. Germline V gene data show CDR1 as SNHLY and CDR2 as FYNNEI. In nucleotides, the CDR3 is TGTGCCAGCAGCCACTGGACAGGGATGAACAATGAGCAGTTCTTC. It is translated as CASSHWTGMNNEQFF.

There are many counts of this clonotype. This rearrangement joins TRBV4-1 to TRBJ1-2, with D perhaps TRBD1 (6 bases). Germline values: CDR1 MGHRA, CDR2 YSYEKL. CDR3 size: 16 residues. The V and J ends lost 0 bases and 2 bases respectively, with 13 bases between them. The CDR3 DNA follows: TGCGCCAGCAGCCAAGAAGGCGGGGGGCCCAACTATGGCTACACCTTC. This encodes CASSQEGGGPNYGYTF.

In nucleotides, the CDR3 is TGTGCCAGCAGCCTGCTAGCCGGGGCCTTTAGCGCTGAAGCTTTCTTT. Translation: CASSLLAGAFSAEAFF. The chain uses TRBV5-4 and TRBJ1-1, with D maybe TRBD1 (5 bases). The V end was cut by 4 bases, the J end by 6 bases, with 22 bases between. Germline assignment: CDR1 SGHNT and CDR2 YYREEE (reference sequence). This CDR3 spans 16 amino acids.

The table lists this clonotype with many counts. This chain joins TRBV20-1 and TRBJ2-2; the match to TRBD2 covers 10 bases. Germline assignment: CDR1 DFQATT and CDR2 SNEGSKA (reference sequence). The length of the CDR3 is 19 residues. V lost 0 bases to trimming and J lost 0 bases; unmatched junction nucleotides: 10. The CDR3 sequence: CSARDDISSGGPNTGELFF. The CDR3 bases are TGCAGTGCTAGAGATGATATATCTAGCGGGGGCCCGAACACCGGGGAGCTGTTTTTT.

This clonotype was detected only a few times. The chain is built from TRBV12-3 or TRBV12-4 and TRBJ2-2; 9 positions match TRBD1. CDR3 length equals 17 residues. J was trimmed by 3 bases and V by 7 bases; bases with no gene match: 12. As DNA, the CDR3 is TGTGCCAGCATACCCGCGGACAGGGGAAGTGACACCGGGGAGCTGTTTTTT. This gives the protein CASIPADRGSDTGELFF.

The V and J genes are TRBV18 and TRBJ1-5, with TRBD1 matching over 9 bases. Germline trimming cut 4 bases from V and 4 bases from J; bases unmatched to any gene: 8. The CDR3 loop spans 16 amino acids. Germline V gene sequence: CDR1 KGHSH, CDR2 LQKENI. CDR3 residues: CASSLGTGSGNQPQHF. The CDR3 nucleotides are TGTGCCAGCTCACTCGGGACAGGGAGTGGGAATCAGCCCCAGCATTTT.

This clonotype was counted many times. The genes are TRBV10-2 and TRBJ2-7, with D uncertain. The CDR3 is made up of 15 amino acids. Germline CDR1 WSHSY, CDR2 SAAADI. V lost 7 bases and J lost 0, with 16 bases in between. CDR3 sequence (DNA): TGCGCCAGCACCAAGATGACGGGCAGCTCCTACGAGCAGTACTTC. Its protein product is CASTKMTGSSYEQYF.

This clonotype was detected ten times or more. The CDR3 DNA reads as TGTGCCAGCAGTTTCGCCAGGGTCTCCTACAATGAGCAGTTCTTC. This sequence encodes CASSFARVSYNEQFF. J is TRBJ2-1 and V is TRBV12-3 or TRBV12-4, with D perhaps matching TRBD1 (5 bases). The CDR3 consists of 15 residues. V was shortened by 3 bases and J by 0 bases, with 9 bases between the two germline ends.

Turning to this clonotype: Since a much larger clone is just one base distant, this may be a read error. The CDR3 loop is CASSYSDKMNEQLF. CDR3 nucleotides: TGTGCCAGCAGTTACTCCGACAAGATGAATGAGCAGCTCTTC. The chain joins TRBV6-8 to TRBJ2-1; the D is unclear. The germline V gene encodes CDR1 MNHGY and CDR2 SAAAGT. CDR3 length: 14 amino acids.